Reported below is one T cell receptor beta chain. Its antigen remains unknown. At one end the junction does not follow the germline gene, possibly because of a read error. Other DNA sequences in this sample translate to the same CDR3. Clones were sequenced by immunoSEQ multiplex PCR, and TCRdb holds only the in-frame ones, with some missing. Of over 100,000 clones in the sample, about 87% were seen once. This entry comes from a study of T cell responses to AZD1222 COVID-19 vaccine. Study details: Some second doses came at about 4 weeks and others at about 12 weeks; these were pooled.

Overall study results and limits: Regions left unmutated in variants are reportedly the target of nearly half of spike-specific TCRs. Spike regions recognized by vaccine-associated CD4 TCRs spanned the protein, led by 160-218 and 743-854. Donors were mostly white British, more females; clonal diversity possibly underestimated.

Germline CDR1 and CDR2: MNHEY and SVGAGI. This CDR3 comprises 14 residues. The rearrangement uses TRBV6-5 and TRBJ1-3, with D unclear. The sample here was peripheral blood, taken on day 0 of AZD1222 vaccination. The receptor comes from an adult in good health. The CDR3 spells CASSYSDSGNTIYF. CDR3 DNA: TGTGCCAGCAGTTACTCGGACTCTGGTAACACCATATATTTT.